The present entry profiles one T cell receptor (beta chain) with its context. Its cognate antigen is unknown. One entry per CDR3 protein, called by TCRdb with MiXCR from the 5' RACE reads. The sample holds 55,000 to 75,000 distinct CDR3 sequences, approximately 29% seen once. Between the trimmed V and J ends, which lost 4 bases and 2 bases, there was a span of 8 bases. Germline loops: CDR1 SGHDN, CDR2 FVKESK. The CDR3 loop spans 13 amino acids. Whole-study results and caveats: Tumor Tregs overlapped most with tumor, then blood, naive CD4+ cells.

The receptor was isolated from a female donor with breast cancer. The material sequenced was tumor-infiltrating naive CD4+ T cells sorted from the breast tumor. Documented subset: naive CD4+ T cells, CD4+CD45RA+CD25-. The rearrangement uses TRBV14 and TRBJ1-1; D unclear. The CDR3 sequence: CASSLDQNTEAFF. In nucleotides, the CDR3 is TGTGCCAGCAGCCTAGATCAAAACACTGAAGCTTTCTTT.